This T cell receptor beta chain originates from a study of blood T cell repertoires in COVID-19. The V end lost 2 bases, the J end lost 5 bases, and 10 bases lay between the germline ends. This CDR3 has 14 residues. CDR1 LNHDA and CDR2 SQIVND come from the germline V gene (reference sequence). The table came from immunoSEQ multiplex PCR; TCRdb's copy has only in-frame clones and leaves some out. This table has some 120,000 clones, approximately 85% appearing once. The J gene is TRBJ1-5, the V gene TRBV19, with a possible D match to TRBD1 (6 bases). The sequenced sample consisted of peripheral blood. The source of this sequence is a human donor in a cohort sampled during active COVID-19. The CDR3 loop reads CASSIWGLDQPQHF. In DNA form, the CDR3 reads TGTGCCAGTAGTATATGGGGGCTAGATCAGCCCCAGCATTTT.